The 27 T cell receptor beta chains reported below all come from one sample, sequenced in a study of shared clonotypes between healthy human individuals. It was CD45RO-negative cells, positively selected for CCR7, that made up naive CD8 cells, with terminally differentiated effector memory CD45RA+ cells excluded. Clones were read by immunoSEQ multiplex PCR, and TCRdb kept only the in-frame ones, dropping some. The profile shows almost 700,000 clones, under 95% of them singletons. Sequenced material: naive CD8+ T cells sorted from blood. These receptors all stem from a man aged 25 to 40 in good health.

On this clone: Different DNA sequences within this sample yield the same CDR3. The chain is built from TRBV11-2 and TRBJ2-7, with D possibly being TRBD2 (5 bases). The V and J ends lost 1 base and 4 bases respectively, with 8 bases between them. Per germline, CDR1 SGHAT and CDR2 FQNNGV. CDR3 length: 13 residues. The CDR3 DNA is TGTGCCAGCAGCTTAGTTTCGGGATACGAGCAGTACTTC. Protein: CASSLVSGYEQYF.

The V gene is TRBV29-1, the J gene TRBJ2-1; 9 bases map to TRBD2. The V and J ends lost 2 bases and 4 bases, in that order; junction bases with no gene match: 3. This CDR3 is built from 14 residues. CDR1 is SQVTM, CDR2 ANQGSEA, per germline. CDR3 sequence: CSVEIAGEYNEQFF. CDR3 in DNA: TGCAGCGTTGAAATAGCGGGAGAGTACAATGAGCAGTTCTTC.

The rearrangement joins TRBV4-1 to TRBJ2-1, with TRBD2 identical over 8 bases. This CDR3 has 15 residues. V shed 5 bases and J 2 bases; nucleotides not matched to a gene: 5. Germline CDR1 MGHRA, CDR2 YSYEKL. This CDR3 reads CASSRGLGPYNEQFF. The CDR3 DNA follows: TGCGCCAGCAGCAGGGGACTAGGTCCCTACAATGAGCAGTTCTTC.

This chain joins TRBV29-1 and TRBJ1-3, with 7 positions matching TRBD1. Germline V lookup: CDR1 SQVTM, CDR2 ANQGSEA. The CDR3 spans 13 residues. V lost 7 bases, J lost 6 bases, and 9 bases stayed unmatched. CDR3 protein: CSARDRNSNTIYF. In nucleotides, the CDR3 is TGCAGCGCCCGGGACAGAAATTCAAACACCATATATTTT.

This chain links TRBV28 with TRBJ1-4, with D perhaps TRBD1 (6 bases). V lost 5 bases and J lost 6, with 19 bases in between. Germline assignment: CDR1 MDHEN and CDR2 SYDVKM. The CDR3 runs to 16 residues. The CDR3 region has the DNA TGTGCCAGCAGTACCCCCTGGGGGGGGCAGGATGAAAAACTGTTTTTT. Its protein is CASSTPWGGQDEKLFF.

The CDR3 is CASSPPGTEQFF. The CDR3 DNA sequence: TGTGCCAGTAGTCCCCCCGGGACAGAGCAGTTCTTC. The gene calls are TRBV19 and TRBJ2-1; perhaps TRBD1 as D (6 bases). Per the germline V gene, CDR1 is LNHDA and CDR2 is SQIVND (reference sequence). This CDR3 is 12 amino acids long. Trimming cost V 5 bases and J 10 bases, with 12 bases left between them.

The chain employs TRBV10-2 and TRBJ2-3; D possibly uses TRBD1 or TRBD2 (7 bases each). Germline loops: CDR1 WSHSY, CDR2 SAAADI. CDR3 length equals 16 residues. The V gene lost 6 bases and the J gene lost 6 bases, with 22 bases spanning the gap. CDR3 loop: CASSYHPRQGGDTQYF. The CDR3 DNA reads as TGCGCCAGCAGCTACCACCCAAGGCAGGGGGGGGATACGCAGTATTTT.

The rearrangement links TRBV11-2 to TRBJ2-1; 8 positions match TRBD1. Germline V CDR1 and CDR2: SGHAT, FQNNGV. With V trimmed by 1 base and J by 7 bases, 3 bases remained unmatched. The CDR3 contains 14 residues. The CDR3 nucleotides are TGTGCCAGCAGCTTAGGACAGGGGTGGAATGAGCAGTTCTTC. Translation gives CASSLGQGWNEQFF.

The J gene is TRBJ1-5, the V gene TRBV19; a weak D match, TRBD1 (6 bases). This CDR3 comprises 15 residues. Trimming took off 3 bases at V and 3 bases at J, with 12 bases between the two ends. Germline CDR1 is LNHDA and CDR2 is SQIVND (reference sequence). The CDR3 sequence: CASSISGQLNQPQHF. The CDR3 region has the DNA TGTGCCAGTAGTATCTCTGGACAGCTCAATCAGCCCCAGCATTTT.

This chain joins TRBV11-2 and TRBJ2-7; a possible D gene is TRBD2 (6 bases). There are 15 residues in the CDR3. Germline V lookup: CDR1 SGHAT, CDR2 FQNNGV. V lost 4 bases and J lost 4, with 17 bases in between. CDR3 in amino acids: CASSSGTLGWYEQYF. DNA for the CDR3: TGTGCCAGCAGCTCCGGGACTCTAGGATGGTACGAGCAGTACTTC.

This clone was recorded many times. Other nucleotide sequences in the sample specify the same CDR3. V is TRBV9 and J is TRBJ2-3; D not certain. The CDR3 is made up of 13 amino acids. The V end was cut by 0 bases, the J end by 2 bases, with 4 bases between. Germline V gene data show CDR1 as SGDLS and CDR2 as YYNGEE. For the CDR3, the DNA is TGTGCCAGCAGCGTAGCAGACACAGATACGCAGTATTTT. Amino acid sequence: CASSVADTDTQYF.

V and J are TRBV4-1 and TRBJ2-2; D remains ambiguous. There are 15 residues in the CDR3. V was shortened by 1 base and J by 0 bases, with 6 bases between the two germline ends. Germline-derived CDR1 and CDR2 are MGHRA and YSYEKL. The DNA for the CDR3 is TGCGCCAGCAGCCAAGTCGCGGCGAACACCGGGGAGCTGTTTTTT. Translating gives CASSQVAANTGELFF.

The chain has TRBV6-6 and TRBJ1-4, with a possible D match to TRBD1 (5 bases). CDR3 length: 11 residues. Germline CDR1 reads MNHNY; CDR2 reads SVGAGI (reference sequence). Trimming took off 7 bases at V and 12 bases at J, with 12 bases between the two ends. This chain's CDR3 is CASISGGELFF. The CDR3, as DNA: TGTGCCAGCATTTCGGGGGGTGAACTGTTTTTT.

The CDR3 bases are TGTGCCAGCAGTTTCAGAGGGAGGGCCAATGAGCAGTTCTTC. Its translation is CASSFRGRANEQFF. The rearrangement joins TRBV28 to TRBJ2-1, with TRBD2 matching 7 bases. Germline trimming cut 3 bases from V and 6 bases from J; bases unmatched to any gene: 5. The germline V gene encodes CDR1 MDHEN and CDR2 SYDVKM. This CDR3 has 14 residues.

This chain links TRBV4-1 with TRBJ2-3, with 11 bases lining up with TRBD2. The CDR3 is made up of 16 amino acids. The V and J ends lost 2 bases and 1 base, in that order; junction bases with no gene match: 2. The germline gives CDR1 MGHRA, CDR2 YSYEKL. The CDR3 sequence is CASSQKLAGGTDTQYF. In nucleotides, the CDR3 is TGCGCCAGCAGCCAAAAACTAGCGGGGGGCACAGATACGCAGTATTTT.

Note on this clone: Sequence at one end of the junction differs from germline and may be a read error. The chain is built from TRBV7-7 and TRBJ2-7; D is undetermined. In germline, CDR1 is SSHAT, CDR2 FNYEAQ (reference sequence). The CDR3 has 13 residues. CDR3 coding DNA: TGTGCTAGCAGCTTTGGCCTCAACTACGAGCAGTACTTC. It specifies CASSFGLNYEQYF.

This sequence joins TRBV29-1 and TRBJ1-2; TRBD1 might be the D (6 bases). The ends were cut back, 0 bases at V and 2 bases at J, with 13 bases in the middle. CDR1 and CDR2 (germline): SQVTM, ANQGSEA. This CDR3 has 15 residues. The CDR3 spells CSVEDLPQGNYGYTF. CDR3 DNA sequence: TGCAGCGTTGAAGATCTTCCGCAGGGGAACTATGGCTACACCTTC. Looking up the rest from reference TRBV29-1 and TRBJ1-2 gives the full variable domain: SAVISQKPSRDICQRGTSLTIQCQVDSQVTMMFWYRQQPGQSLTLIATANQGSEATYESGFVIDKFPISRPNLTFSTLTVSNMSPEDSSIYLCSVEDLPQGNYGYTFGSGTRLTVV.

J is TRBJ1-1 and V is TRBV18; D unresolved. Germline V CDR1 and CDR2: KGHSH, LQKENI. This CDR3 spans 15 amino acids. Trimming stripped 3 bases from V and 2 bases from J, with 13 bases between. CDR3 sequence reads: CASSPDEYLNTEAFF. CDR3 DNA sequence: TGTGCCAGCTCACCGGATGAGTACCTTAACACTGAAGCTTTCTTT.

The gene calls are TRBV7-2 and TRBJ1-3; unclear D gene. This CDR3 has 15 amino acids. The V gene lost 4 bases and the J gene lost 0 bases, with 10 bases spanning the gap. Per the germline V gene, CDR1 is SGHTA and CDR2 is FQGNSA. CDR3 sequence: CASSSEWDSGNTIYF. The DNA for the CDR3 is TGTGCCAGCAGCTCTGAGTGGGACTCTGGAAACACCATATATTTT.

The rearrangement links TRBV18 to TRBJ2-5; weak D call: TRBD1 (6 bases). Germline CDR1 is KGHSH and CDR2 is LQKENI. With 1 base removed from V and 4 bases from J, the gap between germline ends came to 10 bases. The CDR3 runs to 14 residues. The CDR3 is CASSPLQGAETQYF. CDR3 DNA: TGTGCCAGCTCACCACTACAGGGTGCAGAGACCCAGTACTTC.

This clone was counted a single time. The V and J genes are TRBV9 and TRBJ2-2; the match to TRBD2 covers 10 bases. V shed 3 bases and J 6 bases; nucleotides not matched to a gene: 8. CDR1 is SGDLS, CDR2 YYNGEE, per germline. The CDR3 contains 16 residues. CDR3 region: CASSARAGGPSGELFF. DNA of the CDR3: TGTGCCAGCAGCGCAAGAGCGGGAGGGCCTTCCGGGGAGCTGTTTTTT.

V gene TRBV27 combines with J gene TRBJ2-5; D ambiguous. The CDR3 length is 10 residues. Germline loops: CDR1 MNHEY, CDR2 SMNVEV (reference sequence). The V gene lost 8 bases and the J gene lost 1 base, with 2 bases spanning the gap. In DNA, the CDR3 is TGTGCCAGCTTCCAAGAGACCCAGTACTTC. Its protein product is CASFQETQYF.

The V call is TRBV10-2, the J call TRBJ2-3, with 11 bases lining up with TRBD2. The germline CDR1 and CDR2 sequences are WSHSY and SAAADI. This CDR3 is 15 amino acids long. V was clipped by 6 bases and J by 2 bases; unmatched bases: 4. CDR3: CASSQTSGNTDTQYF. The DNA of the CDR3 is TGCGCCAGCAGCCAGACTAGCGGGAACACAGATACGCAGTATTTT.

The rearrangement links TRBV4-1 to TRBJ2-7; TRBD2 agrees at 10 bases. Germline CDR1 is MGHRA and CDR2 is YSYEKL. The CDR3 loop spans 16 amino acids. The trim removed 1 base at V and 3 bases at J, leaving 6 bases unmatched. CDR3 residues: CASSQGLLAGGYEQYF. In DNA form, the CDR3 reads TGCGCCAGCAGCCAAGGGTTATTAGCGGGGGGCTACGAGCAGTACTTC.

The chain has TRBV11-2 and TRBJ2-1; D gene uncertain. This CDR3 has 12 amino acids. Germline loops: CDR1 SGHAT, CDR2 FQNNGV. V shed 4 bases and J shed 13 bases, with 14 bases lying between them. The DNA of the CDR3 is TGTGCCAGCAGCTCTGAAGACCGCCAACAGTTCTTC. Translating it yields CASSSEDRQQFF.

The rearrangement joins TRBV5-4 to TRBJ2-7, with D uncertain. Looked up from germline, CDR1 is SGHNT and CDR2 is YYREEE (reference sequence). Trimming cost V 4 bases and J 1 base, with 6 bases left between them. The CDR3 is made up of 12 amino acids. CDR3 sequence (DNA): TGTGCCAGCAGCGATTCTTCCTACGAGCAGTACTTC. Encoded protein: CASSDSSYEQYF.

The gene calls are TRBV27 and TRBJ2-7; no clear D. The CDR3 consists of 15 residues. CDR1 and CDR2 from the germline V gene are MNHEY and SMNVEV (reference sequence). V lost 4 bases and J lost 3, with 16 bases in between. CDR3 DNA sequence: TGTGCCAGCAGTTCTGATAATCAGGTTATCTACGAGCAGTACTTC. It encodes CASSSDNQVIYEQYF.